This record covers a single TCR beta chain. Germline lookup yields CDR1 SQVTM and CDR2 ANQGSEA. The CDR3 covers 13 residues. V shed 2 bases and J shed 3 bases, with 10 bases lying between them. The sample originates from a study of blood T cell repertoires in COVID-19. Overall study context: The origin of the acute and convalescent COVID-19 samples was the United States, Italy and Spain. In each case, the material was cDNA or gDNA derived from T cells, B-cell-depleted T cells, or PBMCs.

In the authors' methods: Estimation of nucleated cell counts was performed using reference gene primer amplification. Assay used: immunoSEQ multiplex PCR; TCRdb lists only in-frame clones, some missing. The V and J calls and clone size are taken from that table; D and trimming were inferred from the DNA. The table has some 120,000 clones, about four fifths seen once. The rearrangement uses TRBV29-1 and TRBJ1-2; tentatively, D is TRBD1 (5 bases). This TCR came from a man aged 55 to 70 with acute or convalescent COVID-19. What was sequenced was peripheral blood. Here the CDR3 DNA reads TGCAGCGTTGAAATCCAGGGCGACTATGGCTACACCTTC. Protein product: CSVEIQGDYGYTF.